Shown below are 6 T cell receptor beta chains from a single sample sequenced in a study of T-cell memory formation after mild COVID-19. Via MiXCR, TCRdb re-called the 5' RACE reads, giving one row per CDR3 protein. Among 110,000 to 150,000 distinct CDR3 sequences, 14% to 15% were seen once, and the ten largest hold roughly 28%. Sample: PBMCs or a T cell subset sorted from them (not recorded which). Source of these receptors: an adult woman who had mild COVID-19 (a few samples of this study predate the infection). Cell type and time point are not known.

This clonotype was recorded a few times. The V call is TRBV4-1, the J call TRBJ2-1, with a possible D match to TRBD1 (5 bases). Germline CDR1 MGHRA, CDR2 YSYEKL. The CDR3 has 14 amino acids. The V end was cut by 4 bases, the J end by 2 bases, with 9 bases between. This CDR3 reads CASSPATAYNEQFF. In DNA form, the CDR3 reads TGCGCCAGCAGCCCCGCGACAGCCTACAATGAGCAGTTCTTC.

Here the CDR3 reads CAWSGPSGGLPEQFF. CDR3 bases: TGTGCCTGGAGTGGACCTAGCGGGGGGTTACCCGAGCAGTTCTTC. The chain recombines TRBV30 with TRBJ2-1; TRBD2 agrees at 11 bases. Looked up from germline, CDR1 is GTSNPN and CDR2 is SVGIG (reference sequence). The CDR3 runs 15 residues. The J segment lost 10 bases and the V segment lost 1 base, leaving 9 bases of the junction unmatched. Based on the CDR3 plus reference TRBV30 and TRBJ2-1, the full variable domain is SQTIHQWPATLVQPVGSPLSLECTVEGTSNPNLYWYRQAAGRGLQLLFYSVGIGQISSEVPQNLSASRPQDRQFILSSKKLLLSDSGFYLCAWSGPSGGLPEQFFGPGTRLTVL.

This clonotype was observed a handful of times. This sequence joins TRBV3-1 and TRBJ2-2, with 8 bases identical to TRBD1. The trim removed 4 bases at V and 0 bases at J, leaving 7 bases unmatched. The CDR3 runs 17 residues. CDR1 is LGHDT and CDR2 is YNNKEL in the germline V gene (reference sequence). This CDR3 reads CASSPEIQGANTGELFF. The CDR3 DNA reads TGTGCCAGCAGCCCAGAGATACAGGGGGCGAACACCGGGGAGCTGTTTTTT. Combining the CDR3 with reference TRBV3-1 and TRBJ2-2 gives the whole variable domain DTAVSQTPKYLVTQMGNDKSIKCEQNLGHDTMYWYKQDSKKFLKIMFSYNNKELIINETVPNRFSPKSPDKAHLNLHINSLELGDSAVYFCASSPEIQGANTGELFFGEGSRLTVL.

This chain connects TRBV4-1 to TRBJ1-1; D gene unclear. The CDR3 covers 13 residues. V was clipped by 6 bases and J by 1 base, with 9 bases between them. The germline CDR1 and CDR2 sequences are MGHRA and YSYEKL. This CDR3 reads CASSYVENTEAFF. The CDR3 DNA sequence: TGCGCCAGCAGTTACGTGGAGAACACTGAAGCTTTCTTT.

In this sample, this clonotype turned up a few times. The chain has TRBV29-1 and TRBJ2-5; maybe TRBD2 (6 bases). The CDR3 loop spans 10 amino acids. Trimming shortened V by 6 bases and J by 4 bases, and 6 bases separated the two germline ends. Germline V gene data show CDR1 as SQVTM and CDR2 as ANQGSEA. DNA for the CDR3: TGCAGCGTGGGAGGAGAGACCCAGTACTTC. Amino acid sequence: CSVGGETQYF.

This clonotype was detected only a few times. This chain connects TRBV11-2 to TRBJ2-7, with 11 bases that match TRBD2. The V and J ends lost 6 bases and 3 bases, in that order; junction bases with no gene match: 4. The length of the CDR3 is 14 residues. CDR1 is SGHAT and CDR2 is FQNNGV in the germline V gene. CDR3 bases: TGTGCCAGCAGTACTAGCGGGGGTATCTACGAGCAGTACTTC. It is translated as CASSTSGGIYEQYF.